A selection of T cell receptor beta chains follows, all from one sample in a study of T cell changes during pregnancy in multiple sclerosis. Assay used: immunoSEQ multiplex PCR; TCRdb lists only in-frame clones, some missing. The table lists about 38,000 clones, approximately 94% of them singletons. The specimen was CD4+ T cells from peripheral blood mononuclear cells, collected in the second trimester of pregnancy. Receptors were obtained from a female donor with multiple sclerosis, enrolled in a pregnancy study. The CDR3 runs from the conserved cysteine through the conserved F or W. D genes are given only for firm matches. Size values are once, few and many counts, or a class for expanded clones, and some rows have none.

CDR3,DNA,size,D,V,J
CASSDLMTSGVYNEQFF,TGTGCCAGCAGTGACCTAATGACTAGCGGGGTCTACAATGAGCAGTTCTTC,NA,TRBD2,TRBV25-1,TRBJ2-1
CASSWEADLLNGYTF,TGTGCCAGCAGCTGGGAGGCGGACTTACTTAATGGCTACACCTTC,NA,NA,TRBV7-2,TRBJ1-2
CASSVSGSNYGYTF,TGCGCCAGCAGTGTGTCTGGCTCTAACTATGGCTACACCTTC,NA,NA,TRBV10-2,TRBJ1-2
CASIQGKDYGYTF,TGTGCCAGTATTCAGGGAAAAGACTATGGCTACACCTTC,NA,NA,TRBV19,TRBJ1-2
CASSKRAASGRREQYF,TGTGCCAGCAGCAAGAGGGCGGCTAGCGGGAGGAGGGAGCAGTACTTC,NA,TRBD2,TRBV27,TRBJ2-7
CASSPHGSSYEQYF,TGTGCCAGCAGCCCCCACGGTAGCTCCTACGAGCAGTACTTC,NA,NA,TRBV7-8,TRBJ2-7
CASNPTGKRGCTEAFF,TGTGCCAGCAACCCGACGGGGAAAAGGGGGTGCACTGAAGCTTTCTTT,NA,NA,TRBV21-1,TRBJ1-1
CSVLRDWKSHEQYF,TGCAGCGTCTTAAGGGACTGGAAGTCCCACGAGCAGTACTTC,NA,NA,TRBV29-1,TRBJ2-7
CASSLGGTGAGMGIF,TGTGCCAGCAGTTTGGGTGGGACAGGGGCTGGGATGGGTATCTTT,NA,TRBD1,TRBV28,TRBJ1-1
CASSSLAGGLIRSDTQYF,TGTGCCAGCAGCAGTCTAGCGGGAGGCCTCATTCGTTCTGATACGCAGTATTTT,NA,NA,TRBV21-1,TRBJ2-3
CASSIDPYPSGRRDEQFF,TGTGCCAGTAGTATAGATCCCTATCCTAGCGGGAGGAGAGATGAGCAGTTCTTC,NA,TRBD2,TRBV19,TRBJ2-1
CASSQVGGFSGNEQFF,TGCGCCAGCAGCCAAGTAGGAGGGTTTAGCGGTAATGAGCAGTTCTTC,NA,NA,TRBV4-1,TRBJ2-1
CASSDDRVYGYTF,TGTGCCAGCAGTGACGACAGGGTCTATGGCTACACCTTC,NA,TRBD1,TRBV2,TRBJ1-2
CASSPSGVNEQFF,TGTGCCAGCAGCCCCTCCGGGGTTAATGAGCAGTTCTTC,NA,NA,TRBV7-3,TRBJ2-1
CASSLRREALYNEQFF,TGTGCCAGCAGCTTGCGGCGGGAGGCCCTCTACAATGAGCAGTTCTTC,NA,TRBD2,TRBV5-6,TRBJ2-1
CASSLRTGYGYTF,TGCGCCAGCAGCTTAAGGACTGGATATGGCTACACCTTC,NA,NA,TRBV5-1,TRBJ1-2
CASSRGYDNSPLHF,TGCGCCAGCAGCCGCGGCTACGATAATTCACCCCTCCACTTT,NA,NA,TRBV4-1,TRBJ1-6
CASGQQETQYF,TGTGCCAGCGGACAACAAGAGACCCAGTACTTC,NA,NA,TRBV11-2,TRBJ2-5
CATKSWLAGYNEQFF,TGCGCCACCAAATCATGGCTAGCGGGTTACAATGAGCAGTTCTTC,once,TRBD2,TRBV4-1,TRBJ2-1
CASSSGQGRGNTIYF,TGTGCCAGCAGCTCGGGACAGGGAAGGGGAAACACCATATATTTT,NA,TRBD1,TRBV13,TRBJ1-3
CASSQGVSGRAYEQYF,TGTGCCAGCAGCCAAGGAGTTAGCGGGAGGGCCTACGAGCAGTACTTC,NA,TRBD2,TRBV14,TRBJ2-7
CASSPSDGTGIGQYF,TGTGCCAGCTCACCTAGCGACGGGACAGGGATCGGGCAGTACTTC,NA,TRBD1,TRBV18,TRBJ2-7
CASSVSSSGNTIYF,TGCGCCAGCAGCGTCTCCAGTTCTGGAAACACCATATATTTT,once,NA,TRBV4-1,TRBJ1-3
CASSVASGGTGELFF,TGTGCCAGCAGCGTGGCTAGCGGGGGCACCGGGGAGCTGTTTTTT,NA,TRBD2,TRBV9,TRBJ2-2
CASSISGTGKETQYF,TGTGCCAGCAGCATCTCCGGGACAGGGAAAGAGACCCAGTACTTC,NA,TRBD1,TRBV7-9,TRBJ2-5
CASSQETMSSGNTIYF,TGCGCCAGCAGCCAAGAGACTATGTCCTCTGGAAACACCATATATTTT,NA,NA,TRBV4-1,TRBJ1-3
CASSQNRNQPQHF,TGTGCCAGCAGTCAAAACAGAAATCAGCCCCAGCATTTT,NA,NA,TRBV2,TRBJ1-5
CASSDLWDSSYEQYF,TGTGCCAGCAGTGATTTATGGGACAGCTCCTACGAGCAGTACTTC,NA,TRBD1,TRBV2,TRBJ2-7
CAWSRRSGDNEQFF,TGTGCCTGGAGTCGGAGGAGCGGGGACAATGAGCAGTTCTTC,NA,TRBD2,TRBV30,TRBJ2-1
CASTSKEGAKETQYF,TGTGCCAGCACCTCTAAGGAGGGGGCCAAGGAGACCCAGTACTTC,NA,NA,TRBV11-3,TRBJ2-5
CASSPYPGTSGGKQYF,TGTGCCAGCAGTCCGTATCCCGGGACTAGCGGGGGGAAGCAGTACTTC,NA,TRBD2,TRBV27,TRBJ2-7
CASSLPDRPSGANVLTF,TGTGCCAGCAGCTTACCCGACAGACCCTCTGGGGCCAACGTCCTGACTTTC,NA,NA,TRBV5-8,TRBJ2-6
CASCPGGNTDTQYF,TGTGCCAGCTGTCCGGGAGGAAACACAGATACGCAGTATTTT,NA,TRBD2,TRBV2,TRBJ2-3
CASLLGQGGEQYF,TGTGCCAGTCTTCTGGGACAGGGGGGCGAGCAGTACTTC,NA,TRBD1,TRBV2,TRBJ2-7
CASSRTLSTYEQYF,TGTGCCAGCAGCCGGACACTGTCGACCTACGAGCAGTACTTC,once,NA,TRBV6-5,TRBJ2-7
CASSYGRQSGYGYTF,TGTGCCAGCAGTTACGGACGACAGTCGGGCTATGGCTACACCTTC,once,NA,TRBV28,TRBJ1-2
CASIRDRPTGELFF,TGCGCCAGCATACGGGACAGGCCCACCGGGGAGCTGTTTTTT,NA,TRBD1,TRBV5-1,TRBJ2-2
CASSEELAGQGYGYTF,TGTGCCAGCAGTGAAGAATTGGCCGGGCAGGGGTATGGCTACACCTTC,NA,NA,TRBV6-1,TRBJ1-2
CASSSGQGFSGNTIYF,TGCGCCAGCAGCTCCGGGCAGGGTTTCTCTGGAAACACCATATATTTT,NA,NA,TRBV5-1,TRBJ1-3
CSVAKGALGEQFF,TGCAGCGTTGCTAAGGGGGCATTGGGTGAGCAGTTCTTC,NA,TRBD1,TRBV29-1,TRBJ2-1